These T cell receptor beta chains were read from a single sample in a study of blood T cells in healthy people across ages. TCRdb fed the 5' RACE reads into MiXCR, producing one record per CDR3 protein. The sample has approximately 900,000 distinct CDR3 sequences, under 35% seen once. This sample was shared with a second study, whose subject was T cells of mothers and their children.

Material: blood. The receptors originated from a woman aged 40-49 years in good health. Both conserved end residues are part of each CDR3. Each record gives: D gene, V gene, clone size, J gene, CDR3 DNA, CDR3 protein. D genes are given only for firm matches. Clone size is not always given. Where it is, it says once, few, many or a class for expanded clones.

NA,TRBV15,many,TRBJ2-4,TGTGCCACCAGCAGAGGAGGGGGGCCAAACATTCAGTACTTC,CATSRGGGPNIQYF
TRBD2,TRBV7-3,NA,TRBJ2-7,TGTGCCAGCAGCTGGACTAGCGGGGGGGCAAATGAGCAGTACTTC,CASSWTSGGANEQYF
NA,TRBV2,NA,TRBJ1-2,TGTGCCAGCAGTGAGATTACAGAAATCTATGGCTACACCTTC,CASSEITEIYGYTF
NA,TRBV29-1,few,TRBJ1-1,TGCAGCGTTGAAGGGGAGCAGGGGTTGAACACTGAAGCTTTCTTT,CSVEGEQGLNTEAFF
NA,TRBV6-1,many,TRBJ1-2,TGTGCCAGCAACCGGGACATCTATGGCTACACCTTC,CASNRDIYGYTF
NA,TRBV4-1,many,TRBJ2-7,TGCGCCAGCAGCCAAGATGCCCTCCCCGGGTTGCGCGAGCAGTACTTC,CASSQDALPGLREQYF
NA,TRBV24-1,NA,TRBJ1-5,TGTGCCACCAGTGATTTAGAAGGAAATCAGCCCCAGCATTTT,CATSDLEGNQPQHF
TRBD1,TRBV20-1,NA,TRBJ1-4,TGCAGTGCTAGCCGACAGGGGGAAAAACTGTTTTTT,CSASRQGEKLFF
NA,TRBV5-1,NA,TRBJ1-2,TGCGCCAGCAGCTTGGAAGGAGGGACGGTTAGCTATGGCTACACCTTC,CASSLEGGTVSYGYTF
TRBD1,TRBV4-1,NA,TRBJ2-6,TGCGCCAGCAGCCAAGGGGACAGGAGCTCTGGGGCCAACGTCCTGACTTTC,CASSQGDRSSGANVLTF
NA,TRBV18,few,TRBJ1-1,TGTGCCAGCTCACCACGAGGGCTGGGCGTGGGGAGTAACACTGAAGCTTTCTTT,CASSPRGLGVGSNTEAFF
NA,TRBV12-3/TRBV12-4,once,TRBJ2-5,TGTGCCGGCAGCCAAGACGGACAAGAGACCCAGTACTTC,CAGSQDGQETQYF
NA,TRBV4-1,once,TRBJ2-4,TGCGCCAGCAGCCAAGACAGGGAAGGCAAAAACATTCAGTACTTC,CASSQDREGKNIQYF
NA,TRBV6-5,NA,TRBJ1-5,TGTGCCAACAGTTCATCAGTGGTTCAGCCCCAGCATTTT,CANSSSVVQPQHF
TRBD2,TRBV7-2,NA,TRBJ2-1,TGTGCCAGCAGCCTTAGCGGGGGGGGTTGGAATGAGCGGTTCTTC,CASSLSGGGWNERFF
NA,TRBV5-1,few,TRBJ1-1,TGCGCCTCTAGGGGAGGGGGAGGGAGTCTGGACACTGAAGCTTTCTTT,CASRGGGGSLDTEAFF
NA,TRBV5-1,once,TRBJ2-1,TGCGCCAGCAGCTTCCGAGCGGAGCAGTTCTTC,CASSFRAEQFF
TRBD1,TRBV20-1,few,TRBJ1-3,TGCAGTGCTGGAGATTATGCCACAGGGGGCACTGGAAACACCATATATTTT,CSAGDYATGGTGNTIYF
TRBD2,TRBV14,NA,TRBJ2-7,TGTGCCAGCAGCCAGGAGGGGCTTCCTCCGGGACTAGCGGGGGGCTACAATGAGCAGTACTTC,CASSQEGLPPGLAGGYNEQYF
NA,TRBV20-1,NA,TRBJ2-2,TGCAGTGCTAGAGATCAAGGGTGGATGGGTACCGGGGAGCTGTTTTTT,CSARDQGWMGTGELFF
NA,TRBV20-1,NA,TRBJ2-7,TGCAGTGCTAGATTTCCGGGACGGCTCTACGAGCAGTACTTC,CSARFPGRLYEQYF
TRBD2,TRBV15,NA,TRBJ2-7,TGTGCCACCGGGGACGGGACTGGGACTACCTACGAGCAGTACTTC,CATGDGTGTTYEQYF
NA,TRBV30,many,TRBJ2-7,TGTGCCTGGAGTGACGGTTCCGGTAGCGAGCAGTACTTC,CAWSDGSGSEQYF
NA,TRBV5-1,few,TRBJ2-5,TGCGCCAGCAGATATGGAACCGGGACACCAAATTCAGGACGGGGGCAGTACTTC,CASRYGTGTPNSGRGQYF
NA,TRBV5-1,NA,TRBJ2-7,TGCGCCAGCAGCTTTGGGGACCTGGGAAATGAGCAGTACTTC,CASSFGDLGNEQYF
NA,TRBV5-1,NA,TRBJ1-6,TGCGCCAGCAGCTTGGAAGCCAGGGGAAGGGTAGGTTCACCCCTCCACTTT,CASSLEARGRVGSPLHF
NA,TRBV27,many,TRBJ2-7,TGTGCCAGCAGTATTACGGGCTACGAGCAGTACTTC,CASSITGYEQYF
NA,TRBV28,many,TRBJ1-4,TGTGCCAGCAGTCCCGGGTCGGCAGGGGATGAAAAACTGTTTTTT,CASSPGSAGDEKLFF
TRBD1,TRBV7-6,few,TRBJ1-2,TGTGCCAGCAGCCCGACAGGGGGCTCTAGGGGCTACACCTTC,CASSPTGGSRGYTF
NA,TRBV14,NA,TRBJ1-1,TGTGCCAGCAGCCCTCTGGGGGGACTGGAGGCTTTCTTT,CASSPLGGLEAFF
NA,TRBV5-1,NA,TRBJ2-1,TGCGCCAGCAGCTTGGAAATCCTCCGGGGAGCTCTTTTTTCGTACAATGAGCAGTTCTTC,CASSLEILRGALFSYNEQFF
NA,TRBV7-2,few,TRBJ1-1,TGTGCCAGCAGCTCGGGACATTCAACTGAAGCTTTCTTT,CASSSGHSTEAFF
NA,TRBV19,NA,TRBJ1-1,TGTGCCAGTAGTATCCTGTCGAGGCAGCGCCTTGGGAACACTGAAGCTTTCTTT,CASSILSRQRLGNTEAFF
TRBD2,TRBV2,few,TRBJ2-5,TGTGCCAGCAGTCGGGGGAGGCCAGCGGGGGGACAAGAGACCCAGTACTTC,CASSRGRPAGGQETQYF
TRBD2,TRBV29-1,many,TRBJ2-3,TGCAGCGGGGAGGGTAGCGGGGGGTCCGATACGCAGTATTTT,CSGEGSGGSDTQYF
NA,TRBV20-1,NA,TRBJ1-2,TGCAGTGCTAGAGGACTTCGGGGGGAAGGCTACACCTTC,CSARGLRGEGYTF
TRBD1,TRBV28,NA,TRBJ1-4,TGTGCCAGCAGAAAACGCCGCCGGGACAGGGATGAAAAACTGTTTTTT,CASRKRRRDRDEKLFF
NA,TRBV7-8,few,TRBJ2-5,TGTGCCAGCAGCGGTAATGCAGGGGAGACCCAGTACTTC,CASSGNAGETQYF
NA,TRBV28,few,TRBJ2-5,TGTGCCAGCTCCACACCGGGGCTGGGGGAGCAGTACTTC,CASSTPGLGEQYF
TRBD2,TRBV20-1,once,TRBJ2-7,TGCAGTGCGCGGGGGCTAGCGGGGGGGGAGCAGTACTTC,CSARGLAGGEQYF